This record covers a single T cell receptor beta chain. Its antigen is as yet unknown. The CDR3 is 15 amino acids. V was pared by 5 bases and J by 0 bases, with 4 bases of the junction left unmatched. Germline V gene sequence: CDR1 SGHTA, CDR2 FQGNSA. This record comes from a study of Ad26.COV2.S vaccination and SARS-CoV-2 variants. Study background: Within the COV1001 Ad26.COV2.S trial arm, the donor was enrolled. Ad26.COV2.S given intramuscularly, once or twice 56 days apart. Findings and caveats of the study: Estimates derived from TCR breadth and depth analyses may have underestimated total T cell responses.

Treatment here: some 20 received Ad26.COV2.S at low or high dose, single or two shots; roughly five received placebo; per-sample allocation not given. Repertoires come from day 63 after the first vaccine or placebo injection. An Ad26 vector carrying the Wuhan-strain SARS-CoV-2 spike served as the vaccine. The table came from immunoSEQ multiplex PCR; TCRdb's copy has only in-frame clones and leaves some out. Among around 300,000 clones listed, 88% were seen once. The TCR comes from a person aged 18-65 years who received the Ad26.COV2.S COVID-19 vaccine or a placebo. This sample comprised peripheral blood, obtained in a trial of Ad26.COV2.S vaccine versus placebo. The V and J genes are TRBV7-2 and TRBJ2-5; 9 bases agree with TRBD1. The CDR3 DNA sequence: TGTGCCAGCAGCCGGACAGGGGAGTACCAAGAGACCCAGTACTTC. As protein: CASSRTGEYQETQYF.